This record looks at one TCR beta chain sequence and its context. Its antigen is still unknown. The PCR was carried out with 60 Vbeta primers and 13 Jbeta primers. Produced via immunoSEQ multiplex PCR; TCRdb's table is partial and in-frame only. The sample shows 110,000 to 150,000 clones, around 86% of them seen only once. These data belong to a study of cytomegalovirus exposure and HLA in healthy donors. Losses at the gene ends were 2 bases for V and 6 bases for J; bases not matched to a gene: 13. CDR1 is MDHEN, CDR2 SYDVKM, per germline. The CDR3 is 16 amino acids. General study results and limits: The CMV antigen specificity of three CMV-associated chains was confirmed through in vitro analysis. The study dropped some indistinguishable V segments, TRBV6-2 and TRBV6-3 among them. The study reported that TCR beta sequences accurately predicted HLA-A and HLA-B alleles in most subjects.

This TCR came from a female donor in good health and CMV-seronegative. V and J are TRBV28 and TRBJ2-7; 7 positions match TRBD2. The sample consisted of PBMCs. The CDR3 coding sequence is TGTGCCAGCAGTTTAACTAGCGCTGGCGGGAATCTCGAGCAGTACTTC. As protein: CASSLTSAGGNLEQYF.